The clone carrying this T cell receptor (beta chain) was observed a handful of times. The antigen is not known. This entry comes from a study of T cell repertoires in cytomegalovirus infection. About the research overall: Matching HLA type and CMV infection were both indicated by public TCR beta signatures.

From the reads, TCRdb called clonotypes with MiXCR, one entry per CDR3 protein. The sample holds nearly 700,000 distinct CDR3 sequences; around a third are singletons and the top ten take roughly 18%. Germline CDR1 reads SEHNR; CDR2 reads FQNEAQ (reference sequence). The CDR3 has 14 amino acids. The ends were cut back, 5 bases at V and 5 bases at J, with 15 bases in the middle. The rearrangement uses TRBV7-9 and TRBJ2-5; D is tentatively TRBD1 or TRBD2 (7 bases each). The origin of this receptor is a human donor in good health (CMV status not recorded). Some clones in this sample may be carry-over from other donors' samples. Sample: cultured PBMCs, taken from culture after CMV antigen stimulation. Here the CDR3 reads CASSPGGGEETQYF. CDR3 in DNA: TGTGCCAGCAGCCCAGGGGGGGGCGAGGAGACCCAGTACTTC.